This T cell receptor beta chain was captured in a study of blood T cell repertoires in COVID-19. Looking at the study overall: COVID-19 samples collected from the United States, Italy and Spain covered acute and convalescent phases. Nucleic acid was either cDNA or gDNA, and it came from T cells, B-cell-depleted T cells, or PBMCs.

Enrolment of Seattle patients took place during active infection, and they were followed longitudinally. Original data processing: Using reference gene primer amplification, nucleated cell counts were estimated. The method was immunoSEQ multiplex PCR; TCRdb's version includes in-frame clones alone and lacks a portion of them. The D gene and trimming were derived from the DNA, and the V and J assignments and clone size from that table. The sample contains approximately 240,000 clones, around 90% of which appear only once. Trimming left V 0 bases short and J 4 bases short, with 9 bases between. The CDR3 covers 14 residues. Looked up from germline, CDR1 is SGHDN and CDR2 is FVKESK.

The chain recombines TRBV14 with TRBJ1-2; D might be TRBD1 (5 bases). The sequenced sample consisted of peripheral blood. The sequence derives from a man aged 30 to 45 with COVID-19, enrolled during active disease. The CDR3 protein is CASSQEDSFYGYTF. In DNA form, the CDR3 reads TGTGCCAGCAGCCAAGAAGACAGCTTCTATGGCTACACCTTC.